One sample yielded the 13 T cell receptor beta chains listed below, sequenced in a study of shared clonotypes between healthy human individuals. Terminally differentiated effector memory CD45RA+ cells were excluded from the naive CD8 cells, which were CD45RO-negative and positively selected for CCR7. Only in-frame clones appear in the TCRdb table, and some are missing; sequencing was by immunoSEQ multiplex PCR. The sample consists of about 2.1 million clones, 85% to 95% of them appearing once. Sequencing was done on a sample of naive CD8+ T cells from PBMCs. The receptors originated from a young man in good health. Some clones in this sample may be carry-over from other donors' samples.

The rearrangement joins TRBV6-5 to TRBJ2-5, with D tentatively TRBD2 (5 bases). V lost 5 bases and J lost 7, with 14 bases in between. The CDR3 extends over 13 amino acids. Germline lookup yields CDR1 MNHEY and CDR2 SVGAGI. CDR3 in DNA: TGTGCCAGCAGTCCCGAGGGCCCCGGGACCCAGTACTTC. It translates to CASSPEGPGTQYF.

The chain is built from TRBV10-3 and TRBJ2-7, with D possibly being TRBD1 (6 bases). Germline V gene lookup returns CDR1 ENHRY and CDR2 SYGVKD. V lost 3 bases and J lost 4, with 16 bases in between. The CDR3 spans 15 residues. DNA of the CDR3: TGTGCCATCAGTGACCTCCAAGGGGGAACATACGAGCAGTACTTC. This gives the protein CAISDLQGGTYEQYF.

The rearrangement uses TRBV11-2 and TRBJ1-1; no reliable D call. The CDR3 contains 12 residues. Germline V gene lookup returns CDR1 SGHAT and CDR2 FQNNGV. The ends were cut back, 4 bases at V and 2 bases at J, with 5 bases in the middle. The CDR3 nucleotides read TGTGCCAGCAGCTATACCAACACTGAAGCTTTCTTT. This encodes CASSYTNTEAFF.

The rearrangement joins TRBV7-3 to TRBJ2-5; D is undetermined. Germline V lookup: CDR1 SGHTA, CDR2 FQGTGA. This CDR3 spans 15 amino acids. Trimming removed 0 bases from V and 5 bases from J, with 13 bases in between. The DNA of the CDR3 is TGTGCCAGCAGCTTAACGGCGGCAGGATACGAGACCCAGTACTTC. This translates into CASSLTAAGYETQYF. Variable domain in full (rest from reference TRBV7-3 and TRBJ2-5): GAGVSQTPSNKVTEKGKYVELRCDPISGHTALYWYRQSLGQGPEFLIYFQGTGAADDSGLPNDRFFAVRPEGSVSTLKIQRTERGDSAVYLCASSLTAAGYETQYFGPGTRLLVL.

CDR3 coding DNA: TGCAGCGCAAATGACAGGGGGCTCTATGGCTACACCTTC. Translation gives CSANDRGLYGYTF. This chain connects TRBV29-1 to TRBJ1-2; 10 nucleotides line up with TRBD1. The CDR3 loop spans 13 amino acids. The V and J ends lost 7 bases and 4 bases, in that order; junction bases with no gene match: 6. Germline V gene lookup returns CDR1 SQVTM and CDR2 ANQGSEA.

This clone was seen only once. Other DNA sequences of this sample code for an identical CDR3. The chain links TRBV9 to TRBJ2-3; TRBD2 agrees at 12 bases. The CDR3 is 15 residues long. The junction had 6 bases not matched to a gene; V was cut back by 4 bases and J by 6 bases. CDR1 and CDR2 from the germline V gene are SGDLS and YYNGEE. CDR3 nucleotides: TGTGCCAGCAGCCCGACTAGCGGGAGAGGTGATACGCAGTATTTT. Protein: CASSPTSGRGDTQYF.

The CDR3 nucleotides are TGTGCCAGCAGACCCTTGGGCGGGAGAGGGGCAGATACGCAGTATTTT. Its translation is CASRPLGGRGADTQYF. This chain uses TRBV27 with TRBJ2-3, with TRBD2 matching 7 bases. With 6 bases clipped from V and 4 bases from J, the junction kept 13 bases outside the gene matches. In germline, CDR1 is MNHEY, CDR2 SMNVEV (reference sequence). The length of the CDR3 is 16 residues.

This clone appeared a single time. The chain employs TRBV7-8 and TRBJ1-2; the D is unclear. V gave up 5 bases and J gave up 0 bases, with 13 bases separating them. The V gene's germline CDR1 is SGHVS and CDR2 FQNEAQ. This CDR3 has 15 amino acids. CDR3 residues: CASSPTPTPNYGYTF. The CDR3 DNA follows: TGTGCCAGCAGCCCTACCCCGACCCCTAACTATGGCTACACCTTC.

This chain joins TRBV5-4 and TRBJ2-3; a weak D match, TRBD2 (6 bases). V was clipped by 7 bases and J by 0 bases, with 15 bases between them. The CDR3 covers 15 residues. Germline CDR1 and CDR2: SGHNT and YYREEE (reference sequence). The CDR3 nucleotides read TGTGCCAGCGGAAAATGGGGGGACAGCACAGATACGCAGTATTTT. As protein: CASGKWGDSTDTQYF. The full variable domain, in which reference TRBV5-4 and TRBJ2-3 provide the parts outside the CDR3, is ETGVTQSPTHLIKTRGQQVTLRCSSQSGHNTVSWYQQALGQGPQFIFQYYREEENGRGNFPPRFSGLQFPNYSSELNVNALELDDSALYLCASGKWGDSTDTQYFGPGTRLTVL.

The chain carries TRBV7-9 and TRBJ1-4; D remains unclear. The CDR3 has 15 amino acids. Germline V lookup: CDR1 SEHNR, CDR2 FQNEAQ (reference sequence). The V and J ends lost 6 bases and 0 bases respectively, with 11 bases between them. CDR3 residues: CASSEPRSTNEKLFF. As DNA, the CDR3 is TGTGCCAGCAGTGAACCGAGGTCAACTAATGAAAAACTGTTTTTT. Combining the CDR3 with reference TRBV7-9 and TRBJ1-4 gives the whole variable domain DTGVSQNPRHKITKRGQNVTFRCDPISEHNRLYWYRQTLGQGPEFLTYFQNEAQLEKSRLLSDRFSAERPKGSFSTLEIQRTEQGDSAMYLCASSEPRSTNEKLFFGSGTQLSVL.

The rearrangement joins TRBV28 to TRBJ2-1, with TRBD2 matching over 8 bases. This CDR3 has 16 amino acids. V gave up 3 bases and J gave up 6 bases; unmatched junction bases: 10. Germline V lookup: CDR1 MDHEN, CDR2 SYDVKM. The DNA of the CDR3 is TGTGCCAGCAGTTTTCTGCGGGAGGCCACCAGCAATGAGCAGTTCTTC. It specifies CASSFLREATSNEQFF.

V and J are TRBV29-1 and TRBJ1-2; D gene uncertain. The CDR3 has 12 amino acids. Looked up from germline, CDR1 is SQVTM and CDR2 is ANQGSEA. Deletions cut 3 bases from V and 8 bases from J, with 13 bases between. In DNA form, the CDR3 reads TGCAGCGTTGAGAGTCCGCTCGGGGGCTACACCTTC. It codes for CSVESPLGGYTF. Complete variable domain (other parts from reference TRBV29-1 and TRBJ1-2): SAVISQKPSRDICQRGTSLTIQCQVDSQVTMMFWYRQQPGQSLTLIATANQGSEATYESGFVIDKFPISRPNLTFSTLTVSNMSPEDSSIYLCSVESPLGGYTFGSGTRLTVV.

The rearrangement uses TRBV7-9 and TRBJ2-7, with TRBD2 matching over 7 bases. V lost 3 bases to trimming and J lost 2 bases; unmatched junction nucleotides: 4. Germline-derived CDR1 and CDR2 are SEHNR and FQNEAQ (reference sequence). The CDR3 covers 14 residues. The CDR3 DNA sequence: TGTGCCAGCAGCTTGGGAGGGATCGCCTACGAGCAGTACTTC. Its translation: CASSLGGIAYEQYF. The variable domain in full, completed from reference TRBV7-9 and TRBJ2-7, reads DTGVSQNPRHKITKRGQNVTFRCDPISEHNRLYWYRQTLGQGPEFLTYFQNEAQLEKSRLLSDRFSAERPKGSFSTLEIQRTEQGDSAMYLCASSLGGIAYEQYFGPGTRLTVT.